The present T cell receptor beta chain was sequenced within a study of blood T cell repertoires in COVID-19. The V gene lost 3 bases and the J gene lost 8 bases, with 12 bases spanning the gap. Looked up from germline, CDR1 is SGHTA and CDR2 is FQGNSA. This CDR3 has 13 residues. Assay used: immunoSEQ multiplex PCR; TCRdb lists only in-frame clones, some missing. The table records 190,000 or so clones, 85% of them present only once. Sequenced sample: PBMCs or T cells enriched from blood (not recorded which). The source of this sequence is a middle-aged man who had recovered from COVID-19. This sequence joins TRBV7-2 and TRBJ2-3; maybe TRBD2 (5 bases). CDR3: CASSFGESGTQYF. The DNA of the CDR3 is TGTGCCAGCAGCTTCGGGGAGAGTGGTACGCAGTATTTT. The whole variable domain, filled in from reference TRBV7-2 and TRBJ2-3, reads GAGVSQSPSNKVTEKGKDVELRCDPISGHTALYWYRQSLGQGLEFLIYFQGNSAPDKSGLPSDRFSAERTGGSVSTLTIQRTQQEDSAVYLCASSFGESGTQYFGPGTRLTVL.